These T cell receptor beta chains were read from a single sample in a study of cytomegalovirus exposure and HLA in healthy donors. Some clones are missing from TCRdb's copy, which holds only in-frame ones; the method was immunoSEQ multiplex PCR. The sample records about 160,000 clones, about 75% being singletons. Sequenced sample: PBMCs. The receptors were gathered from a woman aged 50 to 60 in good health and CMV-seropositive. The CDR3 runs from the conserved cysteine through the conserved F or W. Each record gives: V gene, D gene, clone size, J gene, CDR3 protein, CDR3 DNA. A D gene is named only where the DNA matches it firmly. Clone size is shown for a subset of rows, as once, few, many or a class of expanded clone.

>TRBV7-2|TRBD2|NA|TRBJ2-2
CASSLSWTSGDYTGELFF
TGTGCCAGCAGCTTGAGCTGGACTAGCGGGGACTACACCGGGGAGCTGTTTTTT
>TRBV5-6|TRBD2|NA|TRBJ2-2
CASSSRGGRTGELFF
TGTGCCAGCAGCTCCCGGGGGGGCCGCACCGGGGAGCTGTTTTTT
>TRBV28|NA|NA|TRBJ1-2
CASSLWGAQAYGYTF
TGTGCCAGCAGTTTATGGGGGGCGCAGGCCTATGGCTACACCTTC
>TRBV10-3|TRBD1|NA|TRBJ2-2
CAISDGTVKTGELFF
TGTGCCATCAGTGACGGGACAGTGAAAACCGGGGAGCTGTTTTTT
>TRBV2|NA|NA|TRBJ1-2
CASSEVPGGYGYTF
TGTGCCAGCAGTGAGGTACCGGGGGGCTATGGCTACACCTTC
>TRBV9|TRBD2|NA|TRBJ2-7
CASSVGLAGAYEQYF
TGTGCCAGCAGCGTAGGACTAGCGGGAGCCTACGAGCAGTACTTC
>TRBV6-6|TRBD1|NA|TRBJ1-4
CASSYSAGGNEKLFF
TGTGCCAGCAGTTACTCCGCAGGGGGAAATGAAAAACTGTTTTTT
>TRBV7-6|TRBD2|NA|TRBJ2-1
CASSPGILAGGGTYNEQFF
TGTGCCAGCAGCCCCGGGATTCTAGCGGGAGGGGGAACCTACAATGAGCAGTTCTTC
>TRBV6-5|NA|NA|TRBJ1-2
CASSYGPGYYGYTF
TGTGCCAGCAGTTACGGCCCGGGGTACTATGGCTACACCTTC
>TRBV6-6|NA|NA|TRBJ1-2
CASSFTGWGNGYTF
TGTGCCAGCAGTTTTACAGGGTGGGGGAATGGCTACACCTTC
>TRBV20-1|NA|NA|TRBJ2-1
CSALTYNEQFF
TGCAGTGCCCTTACATACAATGAGCAGTTCTTC
>TRBV28|NA|NA|TRBJ2-7
CASSLYPSQGSRYEQYF
TGTGCCAGCAGTTTATACCCGTCACAGGGTTCACGGTACGAGCAGTACTTC
>TRBV28|NA|NA|TRBJ1-1
CASSAVSAGSWAFF
TGTGCCAGCAGTGCGGTATCGGCGGGATCATGGGCTTTCTTT
>TRBV2|NA|NA|TRBJ1-2
CASSTGIGGGYTF
TGTGCCAGCAGTACCGGGATTGGAGGTGGCTACACCTTC
>TRBV6-1|TRBD1|NA|TRBJ1-5
CASSVSGTGGFSNQPQHF
TGTGCCAGCAGTGTCTCCGGGACAGGGGGGTTTAGCAATCAGCCCCAGCATTTT
>TRBV27|NA|NA|TRBJ2-3
CASSLRGRRELRPGTDTQYF
TGTGCCAGCAGTTTACGGGGACGCCGGGAGCTCCGACCTGGCACAGATACGCAGTATTTT
>TRBV7-6|TRBD1|NA|TRBJ2-7
CASSPPGQGAYEQYF
TGTGCCAGCAGCCCCCCGGGGCAGGGGGCTTACGAGCAGTACTTC
>TRBV7-8|TRBD1|NA|TRBJ2-1
CASSLVTGGRSSYNEQFF
TGTGCCAGCAGCTTAGTTACAGGGGGGCGAAGCTCCTACAATGAGCAGTTCTTC
>TRBV2|TRBD1|few|TRBJ2-7
CASGGWDSSYEQYF
TGTGCCAGCGGAGGTTGGGACAGCTCCTACGAGCAGTACTTC
>TRBV5-6|TRBD2|NA|TRBJ2-1
CASSLAGTSSEQFF
TGTGCCAGCAGCTTGGCCGGGACTAGCTCCGAGCAGTTCTTC